The 32 T cell receptor beta chains listed next were all sequenced from one sample in a study of blood T cell repertoires in COVID-19. Repertoires were generated with immunoSEQ multiplex PCR, while TCRdb's copy carries only in-frame clones and drops some. The profile shows under 200,000 clones, about 85% of them singletons. Input material: PBMCs or T cells enriched from blood (not recorded which). These receptor sequences come from a woman aged 40 to 55 with acute COVID-19.

This rearrangement joins TRBV7-3 to TRBJ2-3; TRBD2 matches at 9 bases. Trimming at V came to 3 bases and at J to 4 bases, leaving 2 bases not matched to a gene. Germline V gene data show CDR1 as SGHTA and CDR2 as FQGTGA. The length of the CDR3 is 14 residues. In DNA, the CDR3 is TGTGCCAGCAGCTTGGTAGCGGGAGCAGATACGCAGTATTTT. It codes for CASSLVAGADTQYF.

The chain employs TRBV7-3 and TRBJ2-1, with TRBD2 matching over 9 bases. The V gene's germline CDR1 is SGHTA and CDR2 FQGTGA. The CDR3 consists of 15 residues. Germline trimming cut 4 bases from V and 5 bases from J; bases unmatched to any gene: 6. As DNA, the CDR3 is TGTGCCAGCAGCTCACAACTAGCGGGCAACAATGAGCAGTTCTTC. It codes for CASSSQLAGNNEQFF.

This chain connects TRBV15 to TRBJ1-2, with a tentative D call TRBD1 (6 bases). The CDR3 totals 14 residues. Germline V gene data show CDR1 as LNHNV and CDR2 as YYDKDF (reference sequence). Trimming pared 3 bases from V and 3 bases from J, leaving 11 bases between. CDR3 region: CATSRETGDYGYTF. The CDR3 DNA is TGTGCCACCAGCAGGGAGACAGGTGACTATGGCTACACCTTC.

This chain joins TRBV9 and TRBJ2-7, with D maybe TRBD1 (5 bases). CDR3 size: 14 residues. Germline assignment: CDR1 SGDLS and CDR2 YYNGEE. Deletions cut 0 bases from V and 4 bases from J, with 11 bases between. In DNA, the CDR3 is TGTGCCAGCAGCGTAGATGGCAGGGATTACGAGCAGTACTTC. It specifies CASSVDGRDYEQYF.

This clone was observed a few times. The chain combines TRBV7-9 with TRBJ1-2, with TRBD1 identical over 9 bases. This CDR3 comprises 13 residues. From germline, CDR1 is SEHNR and CDR2 FQNEAQ (reference sequence). V trimming: 1 base; J trimming: 7 bases; junction bases outside the gene matches: 1. The CDR3 DNA is TGTGCCAGCAGCTTAGGGACAGGGGTTGGCTACACCTTC. Translating gives CASSLGTGVGYTF.

This chain joins TRBV7-9 and TRBJ2-5; 12 bases are shared with TRBD1. The germline V gene has CDR1 SEHNR and CDR2 FQNEAQ (reference sequence). The CDR3 is made up of 19 amino acids. Losses at the gene ends were 4 bases for V and 5 bases for J; bases not matched to a gene: 17. The CDR3 DNA is TGTGCCAGCAGCTCATATACGACTGCGGGGACAGGGGGCTATGAGACCCAGTACTTC. It translates to CASSSYTTAGTGGYETQYF.

This clone was recorded a few times. The J gene is TRBJ2-1, the V gene TRBV30; TRBD2 matches 7 bases. This CDR3 has 13 amino acids. Germline CDR1 GTSNPN, CDR2 SVGIG (reference sequence). The V gene end was trimmed by 3 bases and the J gene end by 5 bases; junction bases not matched to a gene: 4. Written as DNA, the CDR3 is TGTGCCTGGAGCCGCGGACTAGACAATGAGCAGTTCTTC. It encodes CAWSRGLDNEQFF.

The rearrangement joins TRBV7-8 to TRBJ1-2; 7 positions agree with TRBD1. The germline V gene encodes CDR1 SGHVS and CDR2 FQNEAQ. The CDR3 length is 14 residues. The V gene end was trimmed by 1 base and the J gene end by 6 bases; junction bases not matched to a gene: 5. CDR3: CASSLEARGNGYTF. The CDR3 region has the DNA TGTGCCAGCAGCTTAGAGGCCAGGGGGAATGGCTACACCTTC.

The genes are TRBV7-2 and TRBJ1-1, with a tentative D call TRBD1 (6 bases). The length of the CDR3 is 15 residues. Trimming removed 1 base from V and 5 bases from J, with 14 bases in between. CDR1 and CDR2 from the germline V gene are SGHTA and FQGNSA. DNA for the CDR3: TGTGCCAGCAGCTTAGATACAGGGTTAAGAACTGAAGCTTTCTTT. The encoded protein is CASSLDTGLRTEAFF.

V gene TRBV7-9 combines with J gene TRBJ2-7, with TRBD2 matching over 8 bases. V gave up 2 bases and J gave up 1 base; unmatched junction bases: 7. Germline V lookup: CDR1 SEHNR, CDR2 FQNEAQ (reference sequence). This CDR3 has 16 residues. In DNA form, the CDR3 reads TGTGCCAGCAGCTTAACCAGGAGCGGGAGATCCTACGAGCAGTACTTC. Its translation: CASSLTRSGRSYEQYF.

This chain uses TRBV29-1 with TRBJ2-2; D is ambiguous. From germline, CDR1 is SQVTM and CDR2 ANQGSEA. CDR3 size: 11 residues. The V gene lost 7 bases and the J gene lost 8 bases, with 11 bases spanning the gap. This CDR3 is CSGRTGGELFF. CDR3 DNA sequence: TGCAGCGGCCGTACTGGTGGGGAGCTGTTTTTT.

This chain links TRBV4-1 with TRBJ2-7; D perhaps matches TRBD1 (6 bases). The CDR3 covers 15 residues. The V end lost 0 bases, the J end lost 7 bases, and 16 bases lay between the germline ends. CDR1 is MGHRA, CDR2 YSYEKL, per germline. The DNA of the CDR3 is TGCGCCAGCAGCCAAGATGACAGGACAACCCGGGAGCAGTACTTC. Translation gives CASSQDDRTTREQYF.

This clone was seen only a few times. V is TRBV5-6 and J is TRBJ1-1; 8 bases map to TRBD1. Germline V gives CDR1 SGHDT, CDR2 YYEEEE. Trimming removed 1 base from V and 4 bases from J; junction bases left unmatched: 0. This CDR3 has 13 amino acids. The CDR3 DNA reads as TGTGCCAGCAGCTTGACAGGGGGCACTGAAGCTTTCTTT. It is translated as CASSLTGGTEAFF.

This chain uses TRBV29-1 with TRBJ1-1, with D possibly TRBD1 on 6 matching bases. Germline V gives CDR1 SQVTM, CDR2 ANQGSEA. The CDR3 runs to 14 residues. V was pared by 4 bases and J by 10 bases, with 22 bases between. The CDR3 sequence: CSVGSGVASLVAFF. CDR3 coding DNA: TGCAGCGTTGGTTCAGGGGTTGCCTCTCTCGTAGCTTTCTTT.

The chain joins TRBV29-1 to TRBJ2-1; 10 positions match TRBD2. The ends lost 4 bases at V and 7 bases at J; junction bases unmatched: 7. Germline lookup yields CDR1 SQVTM and CDR2 ANQGSEA. The CDR3 has 14 residues. This chain's CDR3 is CSVGKGSGRNEQFF. For the CDR3, the DNA is TGCAGCGTTGGTAAGGGTAGCGGGAGGAATGAGCAGTTCTTC.

This chain links TRBV12-5 with TRBJ2-1; perhaps TRBD1 as D (6 bases). The CDR3 runs 13 residues. Germline CDR1 LGHNT, CDR2 FRNRAP. Trimming removed 4 bases at V and 9 bases at J, with 13 bases between. CDR3 DNA sequence: TGTGCTAGTGGTTCACAGGGCCGCGGTGAGCAGTTCTTC. Its translation: CASGSQGRGEQFF.

This chain uses TRBV2 with TRBJ2-7; D is unresolved. This CDR3 region has 11 residues. In germline, CDR1 is SNHLY, CDR2 FYNNEI. Trimming removed 7 bases at V and 4 bases at J, with 8 bases between. The CDR3 DNA reads as TGTGCCAGCATGGTCGAGTACGAGCAGTACTTC. It specifies CASMVEYEQYF.

This chain links TRBV10-3 with TRBJ2-1; TRBD2 agrees at 8 bases. The CDR3 is 17 residues long. Looked up from germline, CDR1 is ENHRY and CDR2 is SYGVKD. J gave up 7 bases and V 7 bases, and 18 bases lay outside the gene matches. CDR3 sequence reads: CAIMTGLVGEIRNEQFF. CDR3 nucleotides: TGTGCCATCATGACGGGACTAGTGGGAGAGATCCGTAATGAGCAGTTCTTC.

The genes are TRBV19 and TRBJ2-2; 9 bases are shared with TRBD2. Trimming at V came to 9 bases and at J to 4 bases, leaving 6 bases not matched to a gene. This CDR3 contains 14 residues. CDR1 and CDR2 (germline): LNHDA, SQIVND (reference sequence). The DNA of the CDR3 is TGTGCCAGCTCTCTAGCGGGGTTCACCGGGGAGCTGTTTTTT. Its translation is CASSLAGFTGELFF. Complete variable domain (other parts from reference TRBV19 and TRBJ2-2): DGGITQSPKYLFRKEGQNVTLSCEQNLNHDAMYWYRQDPGQGLRLIYYSQIVNDFQKGDIAEGYSVSREKKESFPLTVTSAQKNPTAFYLCASSLAGFTGELFFGEGSRLTVL.

V usage is TRBV5-4 and J usage is TRBJ2-3; D is ambiguous. The V end was cut by 0 bases, the J end by 2 bases, with 10 bases between. Per germline, CDR1 SGHNT and CDR2 YYREEE (reference sequence). This CDR3 comprises 15 residues. The CDR3, as DNA: TGTGCCAGCAGCTTGGGCAGAACCCTCACAGATACGCAGTATTTT. This gives the protein CASSLGRTLTDTQYF.

The chain is built from TRBV2 and TRBJ2-7, with TRBD2 matching 10 bases. The CDR3 extends over 16 amino acids. Losses at the gene ends were 6 bases for V and 2 bases for J; bases not matched to a gene: 10. Germline lookup yields CDR1 SNHLY and CDR2 FYNNEI. This chain's CDR3 is CASRHSRTSGAYEQYF. CDR3 nucleotides: TGTGCCAGCAGGCATTCTCGGACTAGCGGAGCCTACGAGCAGTACTTC.

V is TRBV6-6 and J is TRBJ2-5, with a possible D match to TRBD1 (5 bases). Germline loops: CDR1 MNHNY, CDR2 SVGAGI (reference sequence). The germline V and J ends were trimmed by 7 bases and 5 bases, with 14 bases remaining between them. There are 13 residues in the CDR3. CDR3 nucleotides: TGTGCCAGCACCCCAGGGTCCAGGGAGACCCAGTACTTC. This translates into CASTPGSRETQYF.

This rearrangement joins TRBV5-1 to TRBJ2-7; TRBD1 matches at 8 bases. The junction had 5 bases not matched to a gene; V was cut back by 4 bases and J by 2 bases. Germline loops: CDR1 SGHRS, CDR2 YFSETQ. The CDR3 runs 14 residues. The DNA of the CDR3 is TGCGCCAGCAGCCCCGGGACAGGCCCCTACGAGCAGTACTTC. It is translated as CASSPGTGPYEQYF.

V gene TRBV15 combines with J gene TRBJ1-5; 8 bases align to TRBD1. With V trimmed by 8 bases and J by 4 bases, 4 bases remained unmatched. This CDR3 contains 13 residues. CDR1 is LNHNV, CDR2 YYDKDF, per germline (reference sequence). DNA of the CDR3: TGTGCCACCGGTCGGACAGGGAATCAGCCCCAGCATTTT. It is translated as CATGRTGNQPQHF.

The chain has TRBV7-6 and TRBJ2-1, with D maybe TRBD1 (6 bases). CDR1 and CDR2 (germline): SGHVS, FNYEAQ. This CDR3 region has 15 residues. V lost 2 bases and J 4 bases, leaving 12 bases between the germline ends. The CDR3 DNA reads as TGTGCCAGCAGCTTATCTGGACAGCCTTACAATGAGCAGTTCTTC. This sequence encodes CASSLSGQPYNEQFF.

The V gene is TRBV7-2, the J gene TRBJ1-4, with D possibly matching TRBD1 (6 bases). The germline V and J ends were trimmed by 5 bases and 7 bases, with 23 bases remaining between them. This CDR3 is 17 amino acids long. Germline CDR1 reads SGHTA; CDR2 reads FQGNSA. CDR3 nucleotides: TGTGCCAGCAGCAATTACCGGACGGGACAACTAATTGAAAAACTGTTTTTT. It encodes CASSNYRTGQLIEKLFF.

In its sample, this clone was seen a few times. The rearrangement joins TRBV25-1 to TRBJ2-1; no definite D call. This CDR3 is 13 amino acids long. Trimming cost V 4 bases and J 8 bases, with 12 bases left between them. Germline V gene sequence: CDR1 MGHDK, CDR2 SYGVNS. The CDR3 DNA reads as TGTGCCAGCAGTGCCAGAGAGGAATATGAGCAGTTCTTC. This codes for CASSAREEYEQFF.

The rearrangement uses TRBV6-1 and TRBJ1-5, with D perhaps matching TRBD1 (5 bases). Trimming shortened V by 1 base and J by 5 bases, and 9 bases separated the two germline ends. This CDR3 is built from 14 residues. Germline V gene sequence: CDR1 MNHNS, CDR2 SASEGT. The DNA of the CDR3 is TGTGCCAGCAGTGAAGAGTGGGGGGATCAGCCCCAGCATTTT. Its protein product is CASSEEWGDQPQHF.

This rearrangement joins TRBV7-9 to TRBJ2-1; 10 bases are shared with TRBD2. The CDR3 extends over 16 amino acids. V shed 5 bases and J 6 bases; nucleotides not matched to a gene: 10. The germline V gene encodes CDR1 SEHNR and CDR2 FQNEAQ (reference sequence). The CDR3 sequence: CASSRSLAGVGNEQFF. The CDR3 nucleotides are TGTGCCAGCAGCAGATCTCTAGCGGGAGTCGGCAATGAGCAGTTCTTC.

The chain employs TRBV7-2 and TRBJ2-3, with TRBD1 matching 7 bases. CDR1 and CDR2 (germline): SGHTA, FQGNSA. With V trimmed by 3 bases and J by 2 bases, 5 bases remained unmatched. The CDR3 loop spans 15 amino acids. The CDR3 DNA reads as TGTGCCAGCAGCTTCACAGGGGTGTCCACAGATACGCAGTATTTT. Translated: CASSFTGVSTDTQYF.

The rearrangement uses TRBV11-2 and TRBJ1-1; 7 bases map to TRBD1. CDR1 is SGHAT, CDR2 FQNNGV, per germline. This CDR3 region has 14 residues. Losses at the gene ends were 4 bases for V and 5 bases for J; bases not matched to a gene: 7. CDR3 sequence reads: CASSSLTGWTEAFF. In DNA, the CDR3 is TGTGCCAGCAGCTCCCTGACAGGGTGGACTGAAGCTTTCTTT.

This clone was seen a single time. The rearrangement uses TRBV15 and TRBJ1-5; D uncertain. Trimming stripped 0 bases from V and 3 bases from J, with 9 bases between. CDR1 and CDR2 (germline): LNHNV, YYDKDF (reference sequence). This CDR3 comprises 15 residues. CDR3 residues: CATSREEGPNQPQHF. In nucleotides, the CDR3 is TGTGCCACCAGCAGAGAAGAGGGCCCCAATCAGCCCCAGCATTTT. Full variable domain (remainder filled in from reference TRBV15 and TRBJ1-5): DAMVIQNPRYQVTQFGKPVTLSCSQTLNHNVMYWYQQKSSQAPKLLFHYYDKDFNNEADTPDNFQSRRPNTSFCFLDIRSPGLGDTAMYLCATSREEGPNQPQHFGDGTRLSIL.